The next 6 T cell receptor beta chains were all read from a single sample in a study of T cells in Graves' hyperthyroidism and ophthalmopathy. Amplification of TCR beta CDR3 regions used RNA as the template. HTBI primers were employed in a first-round RT-PCR of the TCR CDR3. TCRdb processed the multiplex PCR reads anew with MiXCR; each CDR3 protein has one entry. The sample yields 700,000 to 950,000 distinct CDR3 sequences, around 40% seen once. Specimen: blood. These receptor sequences come from a woman aged 40 to 50 with Graves' hyperthyroidism.

With respect to this clonotype: A much larger clone is a single base away; this may be a read error. The V and J genes are TRBV12-3 or TRBV12-4 and TRBJ1-1, with D uncertain. The CDR3 is made up of 15 amino acids. V was pared by 2 bases and J by 4 bases, with 14 bases between. Written as DNA, the CDR3 is TGTGCCAGCAGTTTACGCCTGACAACGAGCACTGAAGCTTTCTTT. Its translation: CASSLRLTTSTEAFF.

This chain links TRBV28 with TRBJ1-2, with a possible D match to TRBD1 (6 bases). Per germline, CDR1 MDHEN and CDR2 SYDVKM. The CDR3 consists of 14 residues. The V end was cut by 5 bases, the J end by 5 bases, with 15 bases between. The CDR3 is CASSPPYRDYGYTF. Here the CDR3 DNA reads TGTGCCAGCAGTCCACCGTACAGGGATTATGGCTACACCTTC.

This rearrangement joins TRBV6-1 to TRBJ2-6; D is unresolved. The CDR3 extends over 11 amino acids. The germline CDR1 and CDR2 sequences are MNHNS and SASEGT. Trimming took off 10 bases at V and 4 bases at J, with 5 bases between the two ends. DNA for the CDR3: TGTGCCACGCAGGGGGCCAACGTCCTGACTTTC. Amino acids: CATQGANVLTF.

Concerning this clonotype itself: One junction end disagrees with the germline gene, perhaps due to a read error. The J gene is TRBJ2-5, the V gene TRBV5-1; possible D gene TRBD1, 5 bases. From germline, CDR1 is SGHRS and CDR2 YFSETQ. The CDR3 contains 15 residues. CDR3 in amino acids: CASSRTQGGLETQCF. CDR3 coding DNA: TGCGCCAGCAGCAGGACCCAGGGTGGGTTGGAGACCCAGTGCTTC. Looking up the rest from reference TRBV5-1 and TRBJ2-5 gives the full variable domain: KAGVTQTPRYLIKTRGQQVTLSCSPISGHRSVSWYQQTPGQGLQFLFEYFSETQRNKGNFPGRFSGRQFSNSRSEMNVSTLELGDSALYLCASSRTQGGLETQCFGPGTRLLVL.

This clonotype was detected a few times. The gene calls are TRBV7-9 and TRBJ1-3; D ambiguous. Trimming removed 2 bases from V and 0 bases from J, with 17 bases in between. The CDR3 extends over 18 amino acids. Germline lookup yields CDR1 SEHNR and CDR2 FQNEAQ (reference sequence). CDR3 in DNA: TGTGCCAGCAGCTTACTCTTATTAGACGGAAGCTCTGGAAACACCATATATTTT. This sequence encodes CASSLLLLDGSSGNTIYF.

This clonotype has more than one count but fewer than ten. The chain carries TRBV6-5 and TRBJ1-1, with D maybe TRBD1 (6 bases). Per germline, CDR1 MNHEY and CDR2 SVGAGI. V was shortened by 0 bases and J by 1 base, with 12 bases between the two germline ends. The CDR3 sequence is 16 residues long. The DNA for the CDR3 is TGTGCCAGCAGTTACTCCCGTGGGGGCGCGAACACTGAAGCTTTCTTT. This gives the protein CASSYSRGGANTEAFF.